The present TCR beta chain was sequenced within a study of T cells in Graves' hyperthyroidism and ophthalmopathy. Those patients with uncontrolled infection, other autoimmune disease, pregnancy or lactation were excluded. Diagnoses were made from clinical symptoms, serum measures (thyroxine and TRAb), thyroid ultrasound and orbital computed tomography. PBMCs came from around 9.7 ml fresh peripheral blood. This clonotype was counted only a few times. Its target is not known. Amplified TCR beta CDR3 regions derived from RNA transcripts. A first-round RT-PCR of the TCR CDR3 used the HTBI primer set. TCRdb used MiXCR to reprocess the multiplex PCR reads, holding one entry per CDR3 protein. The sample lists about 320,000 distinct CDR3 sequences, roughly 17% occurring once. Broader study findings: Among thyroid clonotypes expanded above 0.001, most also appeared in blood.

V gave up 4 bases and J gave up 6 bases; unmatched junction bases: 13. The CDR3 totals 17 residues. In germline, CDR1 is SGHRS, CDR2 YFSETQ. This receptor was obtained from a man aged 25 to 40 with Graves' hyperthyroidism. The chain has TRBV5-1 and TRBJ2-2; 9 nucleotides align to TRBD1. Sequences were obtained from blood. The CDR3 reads CASSLDTGTGRAGELFF. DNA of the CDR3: TGCGCCAGCAGCCTGGACACCGGGACAGGGAGAGCCGGGGAGCTGTTTTTT.